The rows below give T cell receptor beta chains drawn from one sample of a study of blood T cell repertoires in COVID-19. Sequenced by immunoSEQ multiplex PCR; TCRdb stores in-frame clones only, minus some. The sample yields approximately 130,000 clones, 85% to 90% seen once. Sequences were obtained from peripheral blood. Receptors were obtained from a man aged 50 to 60 with acute or convalescent COVID-19. The CDR3 runs from the conserved cysteine through the conserved F or W. The D gene is left open where the match is weak. Size is omitted from some rows. Given values are once, few, many or a class for expanded clones.

d_gene: TRBD2
abundance: -
v_gene: TRBV6-4
j_gene: TRBJ2-3
CDR3nt: TGTGCCAGCAGTGCCCTGACTAGCCCCACAGATACGCAGTATTTT
CDR3aa: CASSALTSPTDTQYF

d_gene: -
abundance: -
v_gene: TRBV7-2
j_gene: TRBJ1-1
CDR3nt: TGTGCCAGCAGCCCAAGTGGGGGGAAAACTGAAGCTTTCTTT
CDR3aa: CASSPSGGKTEAFF

d_gene: -
abundance: -
v_gene: TRBV6-6
j_gene: TRBJ1-5
CDR3nt: TGTGCCAGCAGTTTCCGGGGGGGGGAGCAGCCCCAGCATTTT
CDR3aa: CASSFRGGEQPQHF

d_gene: -
abundance: -
v_gene: TRBV4-1
j_gene: TRBJ1-1
CDR3nt: TGCGCCCGCAGCCGAAAGGGGGGGGACACTGAAGCTTTCTTT
CDR3aa: CARSRKGGDTEAFF

d_gene: -
abundance: few
v_gene: TRBV5-1
j_gene: TRBJ2-7
CDR3nt: TGCGCCAGCAGCTTGGGGCTAGCGAAATCCTACGAGCAGTACTTC
CDR3aa: CASSLGLAKSYEQYF

d_gene: -
abundance: -
v_gene: TRBV6-4
j_gene: TRBJ1-5
CDR3nt: TGTGCCAGCAGTGACTCGAAGGAGGGTCAGCCCCAGCATTTT
CDR3aa: CASSDSKEGQPQHF

d_gene: -
abundance: -
v_gene: TRBV6-5
j_gene: TRBJ1-2
CDR3nt: TGTGCCAGCAGTTACTCTTGGACACCTATTAACTATGGCTACACCTTC
CDR3aa: CASSYSWTPINYGYTF

d_gene: TRBD2
abundance: -
v_gene: TRBV30
j_gene: TRBJ2-3
CDR3nt: TGTGCCTGGAGTGTTCTTCGGGGGGCAGATACGCAGTATTTT
CDR3aa: CAWSVLRGADTQYF

d_gene: -
abundance: -
v_gene: TRBV15
j_gene: TRBJ2-7
CDR3nt: TGTGCCACCAGACCAGGGGATGGGGAGCAGTACTTC
CDR3aa: CATRPGDGEQYF

d_gene: TRBD1
abundance: -
v_gene: TRBV5-4
j_gene: TRBJ2-7
CDR3nt: TGTGCCAGCAGCTTCCGGGACAGGCCGTTCGAGCAGTACTTC
CDR3aa: CASSFRDRPFEQYF

d_gene: TRBD1
abundance: -
v_gene: TRBV2
j_gene: TRBJ1-1
CDR3nt: TGTGCCAGCAGTGAAGCAGAGGCAGGGGGCGCTATTACTGAAGCTTTCTTT
CDR3aa: CASSEAEAGGAITEAFF

d_gene: -
abundance: -
v_gene: TRBV19
j_gene: TRBJ2-1
CDR3nt: TGTGCCAGTACTCGGGGGCTAGCGGCCTACAATGAGCAGTTCTTC
CDR3aa: CASTRGLAAYNEQFF

d_gene: -
abundance: -
v_gene: TRBV2
j_gene: TRBJ2-3
CDR3nt: TGTGCCAGCAGTGAAAATCGAGGACAAGGCCGGTATTTT
CDR3aa: CASSENRGQGRYF

d_gene: TRBD2
abundance: -
v_gene: TRBV5-4
j_gene: TRBJ2-1
CDR3nt: TGTGCCAGCAGCTGGTGGACTAGCGGGAGCGGGAATGAGCAGTTCTTC
CDR3aa: CASSWWTSGSGNEQFF

d_gene: -
abundance: -
v_gene: TRBV2
j_gene: TRBJ2-7
CDR3nt: TGTGCCAGCAGTGTACAGACCTACGAGCAGTACTTC
CDR3aa: CASSVQTYEQYF

d_gene: -
abundance: -
v_gene: TRBV29-1
j_gene: TRBJ1-3
CDR3nt: TGCAGCGTTGAAGCTGAGGGGGGGACCACCATATATTTT
CDR3aa: CSVEAEGGTTIYF

d_gene: TRBD2
abundance: -
v_gene: TRBV5-5
j_gene: TRBJ2-1
CDR3nt: TGTGCCAGCAGCTTCTTGACTAGCGGGAACAATGAGCAGTTCTTC
CDR3aa: CASSFLTSGNNEQFF

d_gene: TRBD2
abundance: few
v_gene: TRBV6-2/TRBV6-3
j_gene: TRBJ2-7
CDR3nt: TGTGCCAGCAGTTCCCTGGACGCGGGAGACTACGAGCAGTACTTC
CDR3aa: CASSSLDAGDYEQYF

d_gene: -
abundance: -
v_gene: TRBV27
j_gene: TRBJ2-1
CDR3nt: TGTGCCAGCATGGGGCTGAACTACAATGAGCAGTTCTTC
CDR3aa: CASMGLNYNEQFF

d_gene: -
abundance: -
v_gene: TRBV9
j_gene: TRBJ1-3
CDR3nt: TGTGCCAGCAGCGTATCAGGGAACGGAAACACCATATATTTT
CDR3aa: CASSVSGNGNTIYF

d_gene: -
abundance: once
v_gene: TRBV18
j_gene: TRBJ1-1
CDR3nt: TGTGCCAGCTCACCGGGGGCAGGATGGAACACTGAAGCTTTCTTT
CDR3aa: CASSPGAGWNTEAFF

d_gene: -
abundance: few
v_gene: TRBV7-2
j_gene: TRBJ1-1
CDR3nt: TGTGCCAGCAGCTTTCGAGGGGGTACAGACAGTGAAGCTTTCTTT
CDR3aa: CASSFRGGTDSEAFF

d_gene: -
abundance: -
v_gene: TRBV6-5
j_gene: TRBJ1-1
CDR3nt: TGTGCCAGCAGGGCGAACACTGAAGCTTTCTTT
CDR3aa: CASRANTEAFF

d_gene: TRBD1
abundance: -
v_gene: TRBV6-5
j_gene: TRBJ1-4
CDR3nt: TGTGCCAGCAGTTACCGAGGGACAGCTAATGAAAAACTGTTTTTT
CDR3aa: CASSYRGTANEKLFF

d_gene: -
abundance: -
v_gene: TRBV5-5
j_gene: TRBJ2-1
CDR3nt: TGTGCCAGCAGCTTTCTTAGGGGTCAGAGCTCCTACAATGAGCAGTTCTTC
CDR3aa: CASSFLRGQSSYNEQFF

d_gene: -
abundance: -
v_gene: TRBV14
j_gene: TRBJ1-5
CDR3nt: TGTGCCAGCAGCCCAGGGAGGAAGCAGCCCCAGCATTTT
CDR3aa: CASSPGRKQPQHF

d_gene: -
abundance: -
v_gene: TRBV6-5
j_gene: TRBJ2-2
CDR3nt: TGTGCCACCCTCCCCCGGGAACGAAAGACCGGGGAGCTGTTTTTT
CDR3aa: CATLPRERKTGELFF

d_gene: TRBD1
abundance: -
v_gene: TRBV9
j_gene: TRBJ1-3
CDR3nt: TGTGCCAGCAGCGTAGCACAGGGGAGGGGAAACACCATATATTTT
CDR3aa: CASSVAQGRGNTIYF

d_gene: TRBD1
abundance: -
v_gene: TRBV10-3
j_gene: TRBJ2-1
CDR3nt: TGTGCCATCACAGGGACAGGGGGAATGAATGAGCAGTTCTTC
CDR3aa: CAITGTGGMNEQFF

d_gene: TRBD1
abundance: -
v_gene: TRBV5-1
j_gene: TRBJ1-5
CDR3nt: TGCGCCAGCAGCCTTGGGACAGGGACTAATCAGCCCCAGCATTTT
CDR3aa: CASSLGTGTNQPQHF

d_gene: TRBD2
abundance: -
v_gene: TRBV11-2
j_gene: TRBJ2-7
CDR3nt: TGTGCCAGCAGCACCACTCGGGGAGGCGGGAGTCGCGGCGAGCAGTACTTC
CDR3aa: CASSTTRGGGSRGEQYF

d_gene: TRBD1
abundance: -
v_gene: TRBV18
j_gene: TRBJ1-3
CDR3nt: TGTGCCAGCTCACCATTACCTTCGGGACAGCTCGATTATGAGGGAAACACCATATATTTT
CDR3aa: CASSPLPSGQLDYEGNTIYF

d_gene: -
abundance: -
v_gene: TRBV27
j_gene: TRBJ1-2
CDR3nt: TGTGCCAGCAGGCCCCTTGGCAGTGGGGCCGCTAACTATGGCTACACCTTC
CDR3aa: CASRPLGSGAANYGYTF

d_gene: -
abundance: -
v_gene: TRBV6-5
j_gene: TRBJ2-2
CDR3nt: TGTGCCAGCAGAGGGGGTTGGAAGGGGCCCGGGGAGCTGTTTTTT
CDR3aa: CASRGGWKGPGELFF

d_gene: TRBD1
abundance: -
v_gene: TRBV7-8
j_gene: TRBJ1-2
CDR3nt: TGTGCCAGCAGTACAGCAGGGGGCGGCTACACCTTC
CDR3aa: CASSTAGGGYTF

d_gene: -
abundance: -
v_gene: TRBV6-4
j_gene: TRBJ2-1
CDR3nt: TGTGCCAGCAGCGGGACATCCAAGGATGAGCAGTTCTTC
CDR3aa: CASSGTSKDEQFF

d_gene: -
abundance: -
v_gene: TRBV10-3
j_gene: TRBJ1-3
CDR3nt: TGTGCCATCAGCCAGGGATCTTCTGGAAACACCATATATTTT
CDR3aa: CAISQGSSGNTIYF

d_gene: TRBD1
abundance: -
v_gene: TRBV7-2
j_gene: TRBJ2-5
CDR3nt: TGTGCCAGCAGCTTAAGCCCCCGGGACAGCCAAGAGACCCAGTACTTC
CDR3aa: CASSLSPRDSQETQYF

d_gene: -
abundance: -
v_gene: TRBV6-5
j_gene: TRBJ1-3
CDR3nt: TGTGCCAGCAGCCAGGACTTCTCTGGAAACACCATATATTTT
CDR3aa: CASSQDFSGNTIYF

d_gene: TRBD1
abundance: -
v_gene: TRBV28
j_gene: TRBJ2-7
CDR3nt: TGTGCCAGCCTCAGCCCGGGACAGCCCTCCTACGAGCAGTACTTC
CDR3aa: CASLSPGQPSYEQYF

d_gene: TRBD2
abundance: -
v_gene: TRBV19
j_gene: TRBJ2-7
CDR3nt: TGTGCCAGTAGTATAGCTCTCACTCGGACTAGCGGGAGTTACGAGCAGTACTTC
CDR3aa: CASSIALTRTSGSYEQYF

d_gene: -
abundance: few
v_gene: TRBV19
j_gene: TRBJ1-5
CDR3nt: TGTGCCAGTAGTCTCCTTAATCAGCCCCAGCATTTT
CDR3aa: CASSLLNQPQHF

d_gene: -
abundance: -
v_gene: TRBV24-1
j_gene: TRBJ1-1
CDR3nt: TGTGCCACCAGTGCCGTTACGGGCACTGAAGCTTTCTTT
CDR3aa: CATSAVTGTEAFF

d_gene: -
abundance: -
v_gene: TRBV12-5
j_gene: TRBJ1-2
CDR3nt: TGTGCTAGTGGACCATACTTCGCAGGGGCGCACTATGGCTACACCTTC
CDR3aa: CASGPYFAGAHYGYTF

d_gene: TRBD1
abundance: once
v_gene: TRBV19
j_gene: TRBJ1-6
CDR3nt: TGTGCCAGTAGTATATTGACAGGGGGCAATTCACCCCTCCACTTT
CDR3aa: CASSILTGGNSPLHF